This record concerns one T cell receptor (beta chain) sequence. Its antigen is as yet unknown. This specimen comes from a study of intratumoral heterogeneity in liver cancer. Study-wide findings and caveats: Tumor-infiltrating lymphocytes were acknowledged as under-represented in the sampling.

The repertoire was sequenced with immunoSEQ multiplex PCR; TCRdb's copy has only in-frame clones and lacks some. The table records a few thousand clones, 47% of them present only once. The CDR3 runs to 14 residues. CDR1 SGDLS and CDR2 YYNGEE come from the germline V gene. Trimming cost V 0 bases and J 3 bases, with 10 bases left between them. Each tumour sample represents a distinct, spatially separated region of the hepatocellular carcinoma nodule. V gene TRBV9 combines with J gene TRBJ2-7; D is uncertain. The material sequenced was tumor tissue, taken before any cancer treatment. This receptor was obtained from a man aged 70-80 years with hepatocellular carcinoma. In nucleotides, the CDR3 is TGTGCCAGCAGCGTAGGTCCCCAAGACTACGAGCAGTACGTC. Protein sequence: CASSVGPQDYEQYV.